One and the same sample provided the 2 T cell receptor beta chains below, sequenced in a study of technical replicates of blood from a handful of donors. The method was immunoSEQ multiplex PCR; TCRdb's version includes in-frame clones alone and lacks a portion of them. The sample includes around 76,000 clones, around nine tenths seen only once; the top ten take 0.25%. The sequencing sample was made of T cells isolated from PBMCs. These receptors were obtained from a human donor in good health.

The chain recombines TRBV11-2 with TRBJ1-1; TRBD1 matches 7 bases. V lost 5 bases to trimming and J lost 3 bases; unmatched junction nucleotides: 9. Germline CDR1 reads SGHAT; CDR2 reads FQNNGV. The CDR3 contains 15 residues. The CDR3 spells CASSGLTGLYTEAFF. CDR3 sequence (DNA): TGTGCCAGCAGCGGCCTGACAGGGCTGTACACTGAAGCTTTCTTT.

This clone was seen many times. This chain connects TRBV2 to TRBJ2-5, with TRBD1 matching 9 bases. This CDR3 comprises 12 residues. V was clipped by 7 bases and J by 5 bases; unmatched bases: 2. Germline loops: CDR1 SNHLY, CDR2 FYNNEI. As DNA, the CDR3 is TGTGCCAGCACCGGGACAGGGGAGACCCAGTACTTC. Translating it yields CASTGTGETQYF.